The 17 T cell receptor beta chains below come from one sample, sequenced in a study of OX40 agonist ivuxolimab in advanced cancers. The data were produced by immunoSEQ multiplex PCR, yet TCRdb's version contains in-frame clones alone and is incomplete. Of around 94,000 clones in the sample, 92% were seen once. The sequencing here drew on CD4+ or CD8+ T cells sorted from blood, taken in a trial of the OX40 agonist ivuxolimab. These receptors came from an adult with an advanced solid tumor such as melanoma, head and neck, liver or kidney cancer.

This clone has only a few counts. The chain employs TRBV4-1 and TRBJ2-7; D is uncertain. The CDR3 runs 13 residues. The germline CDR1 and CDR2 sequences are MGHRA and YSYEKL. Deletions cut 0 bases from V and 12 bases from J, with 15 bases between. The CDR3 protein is CASSQEKSGTRYF. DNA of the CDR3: TGCGCCAGCAGCCAAGAAAAGTCCGGTACTCGGTACTTC.

CDR3 region: CASSLGQGPYEQYF. CDR3 DNA sequence: TGTGCCAGCAGCCTCGGACAGGGCCCCTACGAGCAGTACTTC. V and J are TRBV14 and TRBJ2-7, with 8 bases aligning to TRBD1. The CDR3 extends over 14 amino acids. J was trimmed by 2 bases and V by 4 bases; bases with no gene match: 4. Per the germline V gene, CDR1 is SGHDN and CDR2 is FVKESK.

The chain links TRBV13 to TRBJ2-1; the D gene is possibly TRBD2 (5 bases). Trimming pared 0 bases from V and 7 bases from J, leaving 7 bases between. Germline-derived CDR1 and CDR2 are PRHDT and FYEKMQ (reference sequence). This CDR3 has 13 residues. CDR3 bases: TGTGCCAGCAGCTTAGGGACTACGAATGAGCAGTTCTTC. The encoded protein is CASSLGTTNEQFF.

CDR3 DNA sequence: TGTGCCAGCGAAGCGGGGATGAACACTGAAGCTTTCTTT. The encoded protein is CASEAGMNTEAFF. The chain uses TRBV19 and TRBJ1-1; D gene unclear. The CDR3 sequence is 13 residues long. Germline V gene data show CDR1 as LNHDA and CDR2 as SQIVND (reference sequence). The V end lost 9 bases, the J end lost 0 bases, and 11 bases lay between the germline ends.

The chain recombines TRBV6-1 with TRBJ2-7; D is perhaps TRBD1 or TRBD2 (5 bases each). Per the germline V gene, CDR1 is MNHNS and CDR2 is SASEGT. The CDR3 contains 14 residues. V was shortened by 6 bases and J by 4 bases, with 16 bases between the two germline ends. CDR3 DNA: TGTGCCAGCAGCCCGGGACGGCGTGCGTACGAGCAGTACTTC. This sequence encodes CASSPGRRAYEQYF.

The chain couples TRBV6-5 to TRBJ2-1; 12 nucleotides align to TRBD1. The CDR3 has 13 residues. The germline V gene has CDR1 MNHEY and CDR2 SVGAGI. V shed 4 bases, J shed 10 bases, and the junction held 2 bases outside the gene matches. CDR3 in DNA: TGTGCCAGCAGTTGGGGACAGGGGGCCGAGCAGTTCTTC. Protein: CASSWGQGAEQFF.

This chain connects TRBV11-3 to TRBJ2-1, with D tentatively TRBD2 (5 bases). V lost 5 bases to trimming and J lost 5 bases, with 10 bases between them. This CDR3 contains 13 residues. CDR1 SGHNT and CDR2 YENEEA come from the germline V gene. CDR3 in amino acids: CASSPDFNNEQFF. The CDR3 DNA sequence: TGTGCCAGCAGCCCGGACTTTAACAATGAGCAGTTCTTC. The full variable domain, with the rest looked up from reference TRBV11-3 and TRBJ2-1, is EAGVVQSPRYKIIEKKQPVAFWCNPISGHNTLYWYLQNLGQGPELLIRYENEEAVDDSQLPKDRFSAERLKGVDSTLKIQPAELGDSAVYLCASSPDFNNEQFFGPGTRLTVL.

The CDR3 DNA follows: TGCAGCGTTGAAGAAATCGGCAAAAACTATGGCTACACCTTC. Its translation is CSVEEIGKNYGYTF. The V gene is TRBV29-1, the J gene TRBJ1-2; D is unresolved. Deletions cut 0 bases from V and 2 bases from J, with 10 bases between. Germline V CDR1 and CDR2: SQVTM, ANQGSEA. The CDR3 sequence is 14 residues long.

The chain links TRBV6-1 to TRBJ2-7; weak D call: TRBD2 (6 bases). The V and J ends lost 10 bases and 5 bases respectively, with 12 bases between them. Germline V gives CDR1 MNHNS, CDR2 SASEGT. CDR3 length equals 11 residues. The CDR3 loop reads CATRREDEQYF. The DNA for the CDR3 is TGTGCCACCCGAAGGGAGGACGAGCAGTACTTC.

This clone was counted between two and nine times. The CDR3 DNA sequence: TGTGCCAGCAGCTTCTGGGCGGGGGGGAGCTATGGCTACACCTTC. This gives the protein CASSFWAGGSYGYTF. The chain joins TRBV5-6 to TRBJ1-2, with D perhaps matching TRBD1 (5 bases). Per the germline V gene, CDR1 is SGHDT and CDR2 is YYEEEE. The CDR3 is 15 amino acids. Trimming pared 2 bases from V and 4 bases from J, leaving 15 bases between.

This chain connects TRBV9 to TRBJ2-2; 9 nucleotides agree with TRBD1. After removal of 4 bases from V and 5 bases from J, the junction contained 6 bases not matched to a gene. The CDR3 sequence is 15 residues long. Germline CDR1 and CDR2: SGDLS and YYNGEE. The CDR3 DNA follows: TGTGCCAGCAGCCTGGACAGGGGTGGGACCGGGGAGCTGTTTTTT. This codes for CASSLDRGGTGELFF.

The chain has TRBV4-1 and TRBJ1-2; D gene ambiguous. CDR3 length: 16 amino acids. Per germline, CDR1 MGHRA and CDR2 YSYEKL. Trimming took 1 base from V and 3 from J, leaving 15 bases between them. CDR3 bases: TGCGCCAGCAGCCAAGGAAGAGACGTCACCTACTATGGCTACACCTTC. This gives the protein CASSQGRDVTYYGYTF.

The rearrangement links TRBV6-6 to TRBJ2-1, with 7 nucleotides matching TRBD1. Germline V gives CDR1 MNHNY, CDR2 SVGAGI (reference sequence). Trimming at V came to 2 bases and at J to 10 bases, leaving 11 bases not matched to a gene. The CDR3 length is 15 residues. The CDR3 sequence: CASSYGDRPFVEQFF. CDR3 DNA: TGTGCCAGCAGTTACGGGGACAGACCCTTCGTGGAGCAGTTCTTC.

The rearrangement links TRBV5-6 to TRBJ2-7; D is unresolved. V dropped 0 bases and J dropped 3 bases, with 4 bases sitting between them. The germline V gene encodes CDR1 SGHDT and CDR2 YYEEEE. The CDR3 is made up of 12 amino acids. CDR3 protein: CASSLAYYEQYF. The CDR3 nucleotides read TGTGCCAGCAGCTTGGCCTACTACGAGCAGTACTTC. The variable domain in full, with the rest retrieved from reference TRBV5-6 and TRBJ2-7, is DAGVTQSPTHLIKTRGQQVTLRCSPKSGHDTVSWYQQALGQGPQFIFQYYEEEERQRGNFPDRFSGHQFPNYSSELNVNALLLGDSALYLCASSLAYYEQYFGPGTRLTVT.

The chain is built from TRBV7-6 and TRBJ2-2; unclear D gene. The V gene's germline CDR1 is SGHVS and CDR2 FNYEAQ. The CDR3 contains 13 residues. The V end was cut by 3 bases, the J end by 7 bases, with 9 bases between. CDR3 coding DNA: TGTGCCAGCAGCTTGTACTCCCGCGGGGAGCTGTTTTTT. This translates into CASSLYSRGELFF.

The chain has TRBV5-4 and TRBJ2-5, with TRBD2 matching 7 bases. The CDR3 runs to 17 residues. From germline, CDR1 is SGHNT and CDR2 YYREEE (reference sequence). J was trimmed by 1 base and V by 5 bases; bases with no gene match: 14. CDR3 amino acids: CASSPTPSGTSQETQYF. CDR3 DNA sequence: TGTGCCAGCAGTCCAACTCCTAGCGGAACAAGCCAAGAGACCCAGTACTTC. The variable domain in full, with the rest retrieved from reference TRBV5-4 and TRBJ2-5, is ETGVTQSPTHLIKTRGQQVTLRCSSQSGHNTVSWYQQALGQGPQFIFQYYREEENGRGNFPPRFSGLQFPNYSSELNVNALELDDSALYLCASSPTPSGTSQETQYFGPGTRLLVL.

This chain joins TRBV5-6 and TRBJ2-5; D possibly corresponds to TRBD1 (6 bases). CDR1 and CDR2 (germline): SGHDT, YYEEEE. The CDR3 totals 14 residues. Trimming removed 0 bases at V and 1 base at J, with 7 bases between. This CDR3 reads CASSLVGGQETQYF. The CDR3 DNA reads TGTGCCAGCAGCTTGGTAGGGGGCCAAGAGACCCAGTACTTC.